Presented here are 22 T cell receptor beta chains from one specimen sequenced in a study of early T cells in non-severe SARS-CoV-2 infection (dated by TCRdb to the early 2020s). Library preparation used 5' RACE. Sequencing instrument: NextSeq 500. TCRdb applied fastp at Q25 and MiXCR to the public reads, then kept only in-frame beta chains. Duplicate CDR3 protein sequences are folded into a single record with the most common DNA and genes. For this sample the table gives roughly 99,000 distinct CDR3 sequences, of which approximately 12% were detected only once. The top ten clones comprise about 4.4% of the sample. The sample in question was whole blood, obtained at baseline. The receptors were sampled from an adult who was a healthcare worker with PCR-confirmed SARS-CoV-2 infection or an uninfected control (not recorded which).

This clonotype was detected ten times or more. V is TRBV12-3 or TRBV12-4 and J is TRBJ2-1; 10 bases are shared with TRBD2. The V and J ends lost 3 bases and 6 bases, in that order; junction bases with no gene match: 8. CDR3 size: 16 residues. The CDR3 DNA follows: TGTGCCAGCAGTTTTCCCTCTAGCGGGAGAACCAATGAGCAGTTCTTC. As protein: CASSFPSSGRTNEQFF.

This clonotype was seen more than once but under ten times. The J gene is TRBJ2-3, the V gene TRBV7-6; TRBD1 agrees at 9 bases. Germline CDR1 SGHVS, CDR2 FNYEAQ. CDR3 size: 14 residues. J was trimmed by 6 bases and V by 5 bases; bases with no gene match: 6. The CDR3 DNA is TGTGCCAGCAGCAGAGGACAGGGGCCGGATACGCAGTATTTT. This codes for CASSRGQGPDTQYF.

The gene calls are TRBV2 and TRBJ1-2; D not certain. The V gene's germline CDR1 is SNHLY and CDR2 FYNNEI. V was trimmed by 1 base and J by 8 bases, leaving 20 bases between them. The CDR3 is 16 amino acids. The CDR3 DNA is TGTGCCAGCAGTGAAGAATTCGGCCGGCGCGTAACCGGCTACACCTTC. It codes for CASSEEFGRRVTGYTF.

This clonotype was recorded many times. The rearrangement links TRBV4-2 to TRBJ2-3, with 9 positions matching TRBD2. The CDR3 has 18 amino acids. Germline CDR1 and CDR2: LGHNA and YNFKEQ. V shed 2 bases, J shed 4 bases, and the junction held 13 bases outside the gene matches. The CDR3, as DNA: TGTGCCAGCAGCCAACATCATCAGGCGGGGGGGCCTCCAGATACGCAGTATTTT. Its translation is CASSQHHQAGGPPDTQYF.

V is TRBV24-1 and J is TRBJ2-5; D might be TRBD2 (6 bases). V gave up 5 bases and J gave up 7 bases, with 19 bases separating them. Germline V CDR1 and CDR2: KGHDR, SFDVKD. This CDR3 spans 15 amino acids. CDR3 region: CATSVGTVKDGTQYF. CDR3 in DNA: TGTGCCACCAGTGTAGGGACTGTGAAAGATGGGACCCAGTACTTC.

J is TRBJ1-1 and V is TRBV5-4, with unresolved D. Germline V gives CDR1 SGHNT, CDR2 YYREEE (reference sequence). With 4 bases removed from V and 4 bases from J, the gap between germline ends came to 14 bases. The CDR3 is 14 amino acids. The CDR3 bases are TGTGCCAGCAGCCAAGGACGCGCTATCACTGAAGCTTTCTTT. This translates into CASSQGRAITEAFF.

The V call is TRBV19, the J call TRBJ2-3, with D maybe TRBD2 (5 bases). V lost 3 bases and J lost 3, with 7 bases in between. The CDR3 sequence is 13 residues long. CDR1 is LNHDA and CDR2 is SQIVND in the germline V gene (reference sequence). CDR3 in amino acids: CASSIGVTDTQYF. CDR3 DNA sequence: TGTGCCAGTAGTATCGGGGTTACAGATACGCAGTATTTT.

This clonotype was counted a few times. The chain joins TRBV29-1 to TRBJ1-5, with D possibly being TRBD1 (6 bases). This CDR3 is 12 amino acids long. Trimming stripped 7 bases from V and 3 bases from J, with 10 bases between. The germline V gene has CDR1 SQVTM and CDR2 ANQGSEA. CDR3 nucleotide sequence: TGCAGCGCCGGACAGCTCAATCAGCCCCAGCATTTT. This gives the protein CSAGQLNQPQHF.

As for this clonotype: With a much larger clone just one base away, this may be a read error. J is TRBJ2-3 and V is TRBV19, with D unresolved. The CDR3 runs 17 residues. Looked up from germline, CDR1 is LNHDA and CDR2 is SQIVND (reference sequence). The V and J ends lost 1 base and 6 bases respectively, with 20 bases between them. The CDR3 here is CASSIGQTARNSDTQYF. CDR3 nucleotide sequence: TGTGCCAGTAGTATAGGCCAGACGGCCCGGAATTCCGATACGCAGTATTTT.

This clonotype was seen only a few times. The V gene is TRBV5-4, the J gene TRBJ1-6; 7 bases line up with TRBD1. CDR1 is SGHNT and CDR2 is YYREEE in the germline V gene (reference sequence). The CDR3 sequence is 15 residues long. V trimming: 4 bases; J trimming: 9 bases; junction bases outside the gene matches: 10. CDR3: CASSPRGVERSPLHF. The CDR3 coding sequence is TGTGCCAGCAGCCCCAGGGGGGTTGAGCGTTCACCCCTCCACTTT.

This clonotype was seen more than once but under ten times. The chain couples TRBV10-3 to TRBJ2-7, with D possibly being TRBD1 or TRBD2 (5 bases each). The CDR3 is 12 amino acids. Deletions cut 5 bases from V and 9 bases from J, with 14 bases between. In germline, CDR1 is ENHRY, CDR2 SYGVKD. In nucleotides, the CDR3 is TGTGCCATCAGTACGGACGGGACGAGGCAGTACTTC. Amino acid sequence: CAISTDGTRQYF.

This clonotype has a count of ten or more. The genes are TRBV18 and TRBJ2-7, with 8 bases aligning to TRBD1. Looked up from germline, CDR1 is KGHSH and CDR2 is LQKENI. Losses at the gene ends were 6 bases for V and 0 bases for J; bases not matched to a gene: 4. CDR3 size: 14 residues. DNA for the CDR3: TGTGCCAGCTCGGGACAGGAGAACTCCTACGAGCAGTACTTC. This sequence encodes CASSGQENSYEQYF.

The sample holds many counts of this clonotype. This chain connects TRBV25-1 to TRBJ2-3; weak D call: TRBD1 (6 bases). The CDR3 is 13 amino acids. The V gene's germline CDR1 is MGHDK and CDR2 SYGVNS. V shed 5 bases and J shed 4 bases, with 10 bases lying between them. CDR3 DNA: TGTGCCAGCAGTAGCAGGGGCCCAGATACGCAGTATTTT. Translating gives CASSSRGPDTQYF.

The sample holds a few counts of this clonotype. This chain uses TRBV9 with TRBJ1-4; D possibly corresponds to TRBD1 (5 bases). CDR1 and CDR2 (germline): SGDLS, YYNGEE. The CDR3 extends over 14 amino acids. Trimming left V 7 bases short and J 0 bases short, with 10 bases between. Written as DNA, the CDR3 is TGTGCCAGCGGGGGTGGATCAACTAATGAAAAACTGTTTTTT. Translated: CASGGGSTNEKLFF.

The chain combines TRBV5-1 with TRBJ2-5; 8 positions agree with TRBD2. The CDR3 covers 15 residues. Germline values: CDR1 SGHRS, CDR2 YFSETQ. V lost 0 bases and J lost 2; bases outside the gene matches: 3. DNA for the CDR3: TGCGCCAGCAGCTTGGAGGCTAGCGGGCAAGAGACCCAGTACTTC. Its protein is CASSLEASGQETQYF.

This clonotype was seen a handful of times. The CDR3 reads CASSQGVQGRQYF. The CDR3 coding sequence is TGTGCCAGCAGCCAAGGAGTACAGGGGCGGCAGTACTTC. V and J are TRBV3-1 and TRBJ2-7; TRBD1 aligns across 7 bases. The CDR3 extends over 13 amino acids. The germline gives CDR1 LGHDT, CDR2 YNNKEL (reference sequence). V dropped 1 base and J dropped 9; count of bases not matched to a gene: 6.

In this sample, this clonotype turned up many times. This CDR3 reads CSARGARQGRNTIYF. As DNA, the CDR3 is TGCAGTGCTAGAGGGGCAAGACAGGGCCGAAACACCATATATTTT. The rearrangement uses TRBV20-1 and TRBJ1-3; 7 positions agree with TRBD1. V gave up 1 base and J gave up 5 bases; unmatched junction bases: 8. This CDR3 spans 15 amino acids. Germline-derived CDR1 and CDR2 are DFQATT and SNEGSKA (reference sequence).

The sample holds a few counts of this clonotype. The chain uses TRBV6-5 and TRBJ1-1, with D perhaps TRBD1 (6 bases). CDR1 is MNHEY and CDR2 is SVGAGI in the germline V gene. The V end was cut by 6 bases, the J end by 4 bases, with 9 bases between. The CDR3 length is 12 residues. CDR3 DNA: TGTGCCAGCAGGGGGACACTCACTGAAGCTTTCTTT. Amino acid sequence: CASRGTLTEAFF.

At least ten counts were recorded for this clonotype. The chain is built from TRBV11-2 and TRBJ2-7; the match to TRBD1 covers 8 bases. The CDR3 length is 13 residues. Germline CDR1 SGHAT, CDR2 FQNNGV. With V trimmed by 3 bases and J by 9 bases, 7 bases remained unmatched. The CDR3 loop is CASSLGTGFGQYF. The DNA of the CDR3 is TGTGCCAGCAGCTTGGGGACAGGATTCGGGCAGTACTTC. The variable domain in full, completed from reference TRBV11-2 and TRBJ2-7, reads EAGVAQSPRYKIIEKRQSVAFWCNPISGHATLYWYQQILGQGPKLLIQFQNNGVVDDSQLPKDRFSAERLKGVDSTLKIQPAKLEDSAVYLCASSLGTGFGQYFGPGTRLTVT.

The V gene is TRBV18, the J gene TRBJ1-2, with D perhaps TRBD1 (5 bases). The CDR3 spans 11 residues. Trimming pared 7 bases from V and 8 bases from J, leaving 11 bases between. Germline loops: CDR1 KGHSH, CDR2 LQKENI. CDR3 loop: CASYGQRGYTF. The DNA for the CDR3 is TGTGCCAGCTACGGACAAAGGGGCTACACCTTC.

This clonotype has a handful of counts. The chain uses TRBV19 and TRBJ2-3; 10 bases match TRBD1. Germline V gene lookup returns CDR1 LNHDA and CDR2 SQIVND (reference sequence). Losses at the gene ends were 4 bases for V and 4 bases for J; bases not matched to a gene: 5. The CDR3 covers 15 residues. The CDR3 DNA follows: TGTGCCAGTAGTAGAGGGACAGGGGCCGCAGATACGCAGTATTTT. It codes for CASSRGTGAADTQYF.

This sequence joins TRBV6-1 and TRBJ2-5; D call uncertain. V lost 5 bases, J lost 1 base, and 8 bases lay in between. CDR3 length: 13 residues. Looked up from germline, CDR1 is MNHNS and CDR2 is SASEGT. CDR3 sequence reads: CASSQDFQETQYF. The CDR3 DNA reads as TGTGCCAGCAGTCAGGATTTCCAAGAGACCCAGTACTTC.